These 6 T cell receptor beta chains came from one sample sequenced in a study of cytomegalovirus exposure and HLA in healthy donors. Data came from immunoSEQ multiplex PCR; TCRdb stores just in-frame clones and leaves some out. Of 120,000 to 150,000 clones in the sample, about 87% are singletons; the top ten hold 3.5% to 5%. Sequenced material: PBMCs. The receptors were sampled from a man younger than 35 in good health and CMV-seropositive.

V is TRBV5-1 and J is TRBJ2-7; D is ambiguous. This CDR3 is built from 14 residues. Germline CDR1 reads SGHRS; CDR2 reads YFSETQ. Trimming removed 0 bases from V and 2 bases from J, with 9 bases in between. The chain's CDR3 is CASSLAEVPYEQYF. The CDR3 coding sequence is TGCGCCAGCAGCTTGGCAGAAGTTCCCTACGAGCAGTACTTC.

The genes are TRBV11-2 and TRBJ1-2, with 7 bases matching TRBD1. The CDR3 spans 13 residues. V lost 3 bases to trimming and J lost 7 bases; unmatched junction nucleotides: 5. Looked up from germline, CDR1 is SGHAT and CDR2 is FQNNGV. The chain's CDR3 is CASSLRQGGGYTF. The CDR3 nucleotides are TGTGCCAGCAGCTTGAGACAGGGTGGTGGCTACACCTTC. Combining the CDR3 with reference TRBV11-2 and TRBJ1-2 gives the whole variable domain EAGVAQSPRYKIIEKRQSVAFWCNPISGHATLYWYQQILGQGPKLLIQFQNNGVVDDSQLPKDRFSAERLKGVDSTLKIQPAKLEDSAVYLCASSLRQGGGYTFGSGTRLTVV.

The chain recombines TRBV30 with TRBJ1-1; possibly TRBD1 for D (5 bases). V shed 0 bases and J shed 1 base, with 6 bases lying between them. Germline CDR1 GTSNPN, CDR2 SVGIG (reference sequence). The CDR3 consists of 13 residues. CDR3 DNA: TGTGCCTGGAGTGTACAGGAGAACACTGAAGCTTTCTTT. Protein: CAWSVQENTEAFF.

J is TRBJ1-4 and V is TRBV5-5; weak D call: TRBD1 (5 bases). Trimming shortened V by 7 bases and J by 8 bases, and 18 bases separated the two germline ends. The CDR3 spans 14 residues. Germline V gene data show CDR1 as SGHKS and CDR2 as YYEKEE (reference sequence). CDR3 bases: TGTGCCAGCGGCGCGAGGGGAGGGGACGAAAAACTGTTTTTT. This gives the protein CASGARGGDEKLFF.

V gene TRBV5-1 combines with J gene TRBJ2-7; TRBD1 matches at 7 bases. J gave up 0 bases and V 4 bases, and 7 bases lay outside the gene matches. CDR1 is SGHRS and CDR2 is YFSETQ in the germline V gene. There are 15 residues in the CDR3. In DNA form, the CDR3 reads TGCGCCAGCAGCCCCGTGACAGGGAGCTCCTACGAGCAGTACTTC. Protein sequence: CASSPVTGSSYEQYF.

V and J are TRBV19 and TRBJ2-3; D perhaps matches TRBD2 (6 bases). The V end was cut by 1 base, the J end by 4 bases, with 12 bases between. This CDR3 comprises 15 residues. Germline V CDR1 and CDR2: LNHDA, SQIVND (reference sequence). DNA for the CDR3: TGTGCCAGTAGTATAGGACGGGGAGGATCAGATACGCAGTATTTT. Translation gives CASSIGRGGSDTQYF.